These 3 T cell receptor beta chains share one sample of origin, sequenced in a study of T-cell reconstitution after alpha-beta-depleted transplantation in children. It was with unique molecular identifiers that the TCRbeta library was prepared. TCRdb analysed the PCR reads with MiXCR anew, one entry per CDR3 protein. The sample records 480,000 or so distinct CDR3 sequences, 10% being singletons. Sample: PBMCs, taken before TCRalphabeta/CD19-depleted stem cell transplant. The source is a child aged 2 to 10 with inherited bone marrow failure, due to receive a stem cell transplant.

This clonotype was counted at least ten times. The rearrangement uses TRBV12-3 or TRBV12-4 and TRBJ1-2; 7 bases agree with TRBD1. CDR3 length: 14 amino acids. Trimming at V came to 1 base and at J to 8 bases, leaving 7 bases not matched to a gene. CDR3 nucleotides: TGTGCCAGCAGTTTAGGGACAGGACCTTTCGGCTACACCTTC. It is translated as CASSLGTGPFGYTF.

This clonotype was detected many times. Here the CDR3 reads CATSKRQSATEAFF. Written as DNA, the CDR3 is TGTGCCACCAGCAAGAGGCAGAGTGCGACTGAAGCTTTCTTT. This rearrangement joins TRBV15 to TRBJ1-1; D unresolved. The germline gives CDR1 LNHNV, CDR2 YYDKDF (reference sequence). V was clipped by 4 bases and J by 5 bases, with 14 bases between them. CDR3 length equals 14 residues.

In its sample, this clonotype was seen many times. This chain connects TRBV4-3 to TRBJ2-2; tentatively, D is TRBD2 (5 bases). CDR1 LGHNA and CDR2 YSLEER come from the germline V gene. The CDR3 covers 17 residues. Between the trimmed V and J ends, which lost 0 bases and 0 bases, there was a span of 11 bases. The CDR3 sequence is CASSQDGSPANTGELFF. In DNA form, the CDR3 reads TGCGCCAGCAGCCAAGATGGGAGTCCGGCGAACACCGGGGAGCTGTTTTTT.